A single sample is the source of the 23 T cell receptor beta chains below, sequenced in a study of graft-versus-host responses after intestinal transplantation. Assay: immunoSEQ multiplex PCR; the TCRdb copy retains only in-frame clones and omits some. The sample includes about 59,000 clones, approximately 94% seen only once; the top ten take roughly 0.4%. Antigens of these TCRs are unknown. The sequencing used unstimulated CD4+ T cells sorted from spleen or lymph node cells, collected before transplant. Receptors originate from a human donor who was the organ donor for an intestinal transplant.

The gene calls are TRBV7-8 and TRBJ2-1; tentative D call: TRBD2 (6 bases). The germline V gene has CDR1 SGHVS and CDR2 FQNEAQ. Trimming cost V 5 bases and J 6 bases, with 23 bases left between them. CDR3 size: 17 residues. CDR3 sequence reads: CASSPRLARAPFNEQFF. The CDR3 coding sequence is TGTGCCAGCAGCCCTCGGCTAGCGAGGGCCCCTTTCAATGAGCAGTTCTTC.

The rearrangement joins TRBV7-9 to TRBJ2-4; D may be TRBD1 or TRBD2 (6 bases each). Trimming removed 1 base at V and 0 bases at J, with 13 bases between. Germline V gene sequence: CDR1 SEHNR, CDR2 FQNEAQ (reference sequence). CDR3 length equals 17 residues. The CDR3 DNA is TGTGCCAGCAGCTTAGGAAGGGGGGCCCTAGCCAAAAACATTCAGTACTTC. It specifies CASSLGRGALAKNIQYF.

The rearrangement links TRBV5-1 to TRBJ2-5; a weak D match, TRBD1 (6 bases). Germline V gene data show CDR1 as SGHRS and CDR2 as YFSETQ. There are 14 residues in the CDR3. V was pared by 0 bases and J by 3 bases, with 9 bases between. CDR3 nucleotide sequence: TGCGCCAGCAGCTTGGGGGGGCAGAAAGAGACCCAGTACTTC. It translates to CASSLGGQKETQYF.

The chain has TRBV27 and TRBJ2-2; 8 bases are shared with TRBD1. Germline CDR1 reads MNHEY; CDR2 reads SMNVEV (reference sequence). V shed 2 bases, J shed 5 bases, and the junction held 4 bases outside the gene matches. The CDR3 covers 15 residues. CDR3 in amino acids: CASSLSGQGTGELFF. CDR3 nucleotide sequence: TGTGCCAGCAGTTTAAGCGGACAGGGAACCGGGGAGCTGTTTTTT.

The gene calls are TRBV6-1 and TRBJ2-7, with no clear D. This CDR3 region has 14 residues. V was clipped by 3 bases and J by 2 bases, with 11 bases between them. CDR1 is MNHNS and CDR2 is SASEGT in the germline V gene. CDR3 residues: CASSETGIAYEQYF. The CDR3 DNA reads as TGTGCCAGCAGTGAGACGGGCATAGCCTACGAGCAGTACTTC.

In this sample, this clone turned up a few times. The chain has TRBV7-8 and TRBJ1-1; D is ambiguous. The CDR3 covers 13 residues. V was cut by 2 bases and J by 1 base, with 5 bases left in between. Germline V gives CDR1 SGHVS, CDR2 FQNEAQ. The CDR3 protein is CASSLSKNTEAFF. Here the CDR3 DNA reads TGTGCCAGCAGCTTATCCAAGAACACTGAAGCTTTCTTT.

About this clone: The sample carries other DNA sequences with the same CDR3. This chain links TRBV20-1 with TRBJ2-7; no clear D gene. The CDR3 length is 10 residues. V dropped 1 base and J dropped 5 bases, with 3 bases sitting between them. The V gene's germline CDR1 is DFQATT and CDR2 SNEGSKA (reference sequence). The CDR3 reads CSARGNEQYF. CDR3 bases: TGCAGTGCTAGAGGTAACGAGCAGTACTTC.

The chain employs TRBV19 and TRBJ1-5, with D uncertain. CDR3 size: 17 residues. V lost 2 bases, J lost 1 base, and 15 bases lay in between. Germline V gives CDR1 LNHDA, CDR2 SQIVND (reference sequence). The CDR3 coding sequence is TGTGCCAGTAGTATACGGCGGGCTAGAGTAAGCAATCAGCCCCAGCATTTT. Amino acid sequence: CASSIRRARVSNQPQHF.

The V call is TRBV4-2, the J call TRBJ1-3; no definite D call. CDR3 size: 14 residues. Germline V gives CDR1 LGHNA, CDR2 YNFKEQ. The V end lost 4 bases, the J end lost 3 bases, and 10 bases lay between the germline ends. The CDR3 nucleotides read TGTGCCAGCAGCCTTAGGACTGATGGAAACACCATATATTTT. Its protein product is CASSLRTDGNTIYF.

This CDR3 is CASSPGLAGVAKNIQYF. The DNA for the CDR3 is TGTGCCAGCAGCCCGGGACTAGCGGGGGTAGCCAAAAACATTCAGTACTTC. This chain uses TRBV4-2 with TRBJ2-4, with TRBD2 identical over 14 bases. The length of the CDR3 is 17 residues. Germline lookup yields CDR1 LGHNA and CDR2 YNFKEQ. The junction had 2 bases not matched to a gene; V was cut back by 4 bases and J by 0 bases.

The CDR3 sequence: CASSQSIRGVYSNQPQHF. Written as DNA, the CDR3 is TGTGCCAGCAGCCAATCTATTCGAGGAGTTTATAGCAATCAGCCCCAGCATTTT. This chain joins TRBV16 and TRBJ1-5; D unclear. Trimming left V 0 bases short and J 0 bases short, with 15 bases between. CDR3 length: 18 amino acids. CDR1 and CDR2 (germline): KGHSY, FQNENV.

The J gene is TRBJ2-3, the V gene TRBV10-3, with D possibly TRBD2 on 7 matching bases. CDR3 length: 13 amino acids. Looked up from germline, CDR1 is ENHRY and CDR2 is SYGVKD. V was trimmed by 6 bases and J by 6 bases, leaving 13 bases between them. In DNA, the CDR3 is TGTGCCATCAGACGGGGGGCCGGGGATACGCAGTATTTT. Protein sequence: CAIRRGAGDTQYF.

Here the CDR3 DNA reads TGTGCCAGAAGCTTAGTCCTAGCACTAGCGGGGGGGCAGGAGACCCAGTACTTC. Protein product: CARSLVLALAGGQETQYF. This chain connects TRBV7-5 to TRBJ2-5; TRBD2 reflects the table's D call only, with no check against the DNA. TRBV7-5 is shown as a pseudogene. The CDR3 covers 18 residues.

V gene TRBV7-9 combines with J gene TRBJ2-7, with D possibly TRBD2 on 5 matching bases. Deletions cut 5 bases from V and 0 bases from J, with 14 bases between. CDR1 is SEHNR, CDR2 FQNEAQ, per germline (reference sequence). This CDR3 comprises 15 residues. The CDR3 here is CASSPLGAGSYEQYF. The CDR3 nucleotides are TGTGCCAGCAGCCCTTTAGGCGCGGGCTCCTACGAGCAGTACTTC.

This clone was detected once. The chain employs TRBV7-9 and TRBJ2-5, with 8 positions matching TRBD2. The J segment lost 5 bases and the V segment lost 5 bases, leaving 19 bases of the junction unmatched. CDR3 length: 18 residues. CDR1 is SEHNR and CDR2 is FQNEAQ in the germline V gene (reference sequence). The CDR3 sequence: CASSNRAFPGGAGETQYF. In DNA, the CDR3 is TGTGCCAGCAGCAACAGAGCCTTCCCCGGGGGGGCAGGGGAGACCCAGTACTTC.

This chain uses TRBV5-8 with TRBJ2-3; D is possibly TRBD2 (5 bases). Germline V lookup: CDR1 SGHTS, CDR2 YDEGEE. This CDR3 is built from 15 residues. V was trimmed by 4 bases and J by 4 bases, leaving 16 bases between them. The CDR3 DNA reads TGTGCCAGCAGCGCAGGACGGCGTAGCGCAGATACGCAGTATTTT. Its translation: CASSAGRRSADTQYF.

This clone was observed a handful of times. The rearrangement uses TRBV21-1 and TRBJ2-7; TRBD1 was called by the table and not checked on the DNA. TRBV21-1 is classified as a pseudogene. The CDR3 runs to 17 residues. DNA of the CDR3: TGTGCCAGCAGCAAAGCGCTGGACACAGGGGACTTACACGAGCAGTACTTC. This codes for CASSKALDTGDLHEQYF.

To note about this clone: Other nucleotide sequences from this sample produce the same CDR3. This chain connects TRBV7-2 to TRBJ1-2, with D possibly being TRBD1 (5 bases). CDR1 and CDR2 (germline): SGHTA, FQGNSA. Trimming left V 2 bases short and J 7 bases short, with 11 bases between. This CDR3 contains 13 residues. CDR3 in amino acids: CASSLRQGGGYTF. CDR3 DNA: TGTGCCAGCAGCTTAAGGCAGGGAGGTGGCTACACCTTC.

This clone was observed a few times. The chain combines TRBV29-1 with TRBJ2-3, with D possibly matching TRBD1 (6 bases). Deletions cut 5 bases from V and 2 bases from J, with 8 bases between. The germline CDR1 and CDR2 sequences are SQVTM and ANQGSEA. This CDR3 has 12 amino acids. The CDR3 loop reads CSVSGDTDTQYF. As DNA, the CDR3 is TGCAGCGTTTCAGGGGACACAGATACGCAGTATTTT.

The V call is TRBV27, the J call TRBJ2-7, with 9 bases matching TRBD1. Germline-derived CDR1 and CDR2 are MNHEY and SMNVEV (reference sequence). V shed 6 bases, J shed 3 bases, and the junction held 6 bases outside the gene matches. This CDR3 contains 14 residues. CDR3 amino acids: CASSPGQGIYEQYF. The CDR3 DNA sequence: TGTGCCAGCAGCCCCGGACAGGGGATCTACGAGCAGTACTTC.

Concerning this clone itself: The sample carries other DNA sequences with the same CDR3. V gene TRBV11-2 combines with J gene TRBJ2-7; D gene ambiguous. V lost 2 bases, J lost 2 bases, and 10 bases lay in between. This CDR3 has 14 amino acids. From germline, CDR1 is SGHAT and CDR2 FQNNGV. CDR3 loop: CASSLLPGTYEQYF. CDR3 nucleotide sequence: TGTGCCAGCAGCTTATTGCCAGGTACCTACGAGCAGTACTTC.

The rearrangement links TRBV6-1 to TRBJ1-2; D is unclear. CDR1 is MNHNS, CDR2 SASEGT, per germline. Trimming shortened V by 8 bases and J by 4 bases, and 11 bases separated the two germline ends. CDR3 size: 12 residues. The CDR3 DNA reads TGTGCCAGCCGCGGGAGGCCCTATGGCTACACCTTC. Protein product: CASRGRPYGYTF.

The chain recombines TRBV19 with TRBJ1-5, with D tentatively TRBD1 (6 bases). CDR1 and CDR2 from the germline V gene are LNHDA and SQIVND (reference sequence). The ends were cut back, 11 bases at V and 2 bases at J, with 22 bases in the middle. The CDR3 is 16 residues long. For the CDR3, the DNA is TGTGCCTCGGGGACAATCCACTGGGGCGGCAATCAGCCCCAGCATTTT. Translating gives CASGTIHWGGNQPQHF.